This T cell receptor (beta chain) was profiled in a study of vaccination effects on CD4 cells after COVID-19. A word on this clone: Its cognate antigen is unknown.

The CDR3 is 14 amino acids. Deletions cut 1 base from V and 3 bases from J, with 9 bases between. CDR1 SGHVS and CDR2 FQNEAQ come from the germline V gene. Only in-frame clones appear in the TCRdb table, and some are missing; sequencing was by immunoSEQ multiplex PCR. Here the sample spans under 80,000 clones, about 74% being singletons. Expansion of antigen-specific CD4+ T cells with viral peptide pools was carried out by the ViraFEST assay before sequencing. Between days 10 and 11 of culture, CD4+ T cells were separated out. This TCR came from a human donor who received a COVID-19 vaccine. V usage is TRBV7-8 and J usage is TRBJ2-5; unclear D gene. Sequencing was performed on CD4+ T cells from PBMCs cultured with HCoV-229E spike peptides, taken before COVID-19 vaccination. The CDR3 here is CASSLVLRKETQYF. For the CDR3, the DNA is TGTGCCAGCAGCTTAGTGCTCCGTAAAGAGACCCAGTACTTC.